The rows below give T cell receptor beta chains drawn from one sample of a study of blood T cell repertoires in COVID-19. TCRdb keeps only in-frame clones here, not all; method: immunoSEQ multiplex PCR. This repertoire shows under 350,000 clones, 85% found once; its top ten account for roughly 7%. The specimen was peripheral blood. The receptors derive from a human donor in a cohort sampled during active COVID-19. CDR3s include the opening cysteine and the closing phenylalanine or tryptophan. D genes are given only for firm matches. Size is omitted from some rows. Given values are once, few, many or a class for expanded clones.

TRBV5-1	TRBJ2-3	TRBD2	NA	TGCGCCAGCAGCTTAAACGGGGGGGCCCTAGGGGATACGCAGTATTTT	CASSLNGGALGDTQYF
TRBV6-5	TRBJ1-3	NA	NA	TGTGCCAGCAGAACAGAGTTATCTGGAAACACCATATATTTT	CASRTELSGNTIYF
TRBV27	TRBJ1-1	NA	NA	TGTGCCAGCAGCCCCGCCCGGGGGAACACTGAAGCTTTCTTT	CASSPARGNTEAFF
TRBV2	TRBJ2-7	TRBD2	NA	TGTGCCAGCAGTGTCGCGGGGGTGGGCCAGAGCTCCTACGAGCAGTACTTC	CASSVAGVGQSSYEQYF
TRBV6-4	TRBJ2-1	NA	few	TGTGCCAGCAGCTCTCAAGGGGCCAATGAGCAGTTCTTC	CASSSQGANEQFF
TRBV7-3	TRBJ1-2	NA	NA	TGTGCCAGCAGCTTATGGGGAGGGGATTCCTATGGCTACACCTTC	CASSLWGGDSYGYTF
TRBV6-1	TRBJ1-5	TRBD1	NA	TGTGCCAGCAGTGCCGGGACAGGGCCGATGGGCAATCAGCCCCAGCATTTT	CASSAGTGPMGNQPQHF
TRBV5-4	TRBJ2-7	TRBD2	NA	TGTGCCAGCAGTTCCGGGACTAGCGGGGGTTGGGAGCAGTACTTC	CASSSGTSGGWEQYF
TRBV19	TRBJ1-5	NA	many	TGTGCCAGTAGTTTCCCAATCAGCAATCAGCCCCAGCATTTT	CASSFPISNQPQHF
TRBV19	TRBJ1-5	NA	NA	TGTGCCAGTAGTGACAGTAGCAATCAGCCCCAGCATTTT	CASSDSSNQPQHF
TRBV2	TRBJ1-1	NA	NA	TGTGCCAGCGTGGGCTTGGACACTGAAGCTTTCTTT	CASVGLDTEAFF
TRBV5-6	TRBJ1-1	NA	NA	TGTGCCAGCAGCTTGGGGAGACAGATGAACACTGAAGCTTTCTTT	CASSLGRQMNTEAFF
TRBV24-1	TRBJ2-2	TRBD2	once	TGTGCCACCAGTGATCTGACTAGCGGGGGTCCCGGGGAGCTGTTTTTT	CATSDLTSGGPGELFF
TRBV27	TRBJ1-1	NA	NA	TGTGCCAGCAGTTCCAGGGGGAACACTGAAGCTTTCTTT	CASSSRGNTEAFF
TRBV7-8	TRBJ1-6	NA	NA	TGTGCCAGCAGCTTAGAAACGCTACGCTCCTATAATTCACCCCTCCACTTT	CASSLETLRSYNSPLHF
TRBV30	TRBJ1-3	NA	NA	TGTGCCTGGAGTCCCGCAGGGGCAGGGCACTCCTCTGGAAACACCATATATTTT	CAWSPAGAGHSSGNTIYF
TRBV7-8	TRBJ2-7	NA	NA	TGTGCCAGCTCCAGGGCATACGAGCAGTACTTC	CASSRAYEQYF
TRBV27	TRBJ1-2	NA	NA	TGTGCCAGCGCGGGGTGGTTCAACTATGGCTACACCTTC	CASAGWFNYGYTF